What follows are 8 T cell receptor beta chains derived from one specimen sequenced in a study of PD-1 blockade in classical Hodgkin lymphoma. TCRdb's table, derived via immunoSEQ multiplex PCR, lists solely in-frame clones and lacks some. The sample comprises around 28,000 clones, roughly 80% of which are singletons, and 20% to 25% rests with the top ten. Every patient experienced relapse after autologous stem cell transplantation, and brentuximab vedotin exposure varied. The material sequenced was peripheral blood mononuclear cells (PBMCs), taken before the second cycle of nivolumab. The source of these receptors is a human donor with classical Hodgkin lymphoma.

The V and J genes are TRBV10-3 and TRBJ2-1; D remains unclear. Germline V gene lookup returns CDR1 ENHRY and CDR2 SYGVKD. The V end was cut by 10 bases, the J end by 9 bases, with 16 bases between. The CDR3 is 12 residues long. In nucleotides, the CDR3 is TGTGCCACCGATAACGCCATGGGTGAGCAGTTCTTC. The encoded protein is CATDNAMGEQFF.

V and J are TRBV10-3 and TRBJ2-7; D ambiguous. The V end was cut by 8 bases, the J end by 3 bases, with 5 bases between. There are 10 residues in the CDR3. CDR1 is ENHRY, CDR2 SYGVKD, per germline. CDR3 DNA sequence: TGTGCCATCGGTAGCTACGAGCAGTACTTC. This encodes CAIGSYEQYF.

The chain couples TRBV28 to TRBJ2-1, with TRBD2 matching over 9 bases. This CDR3 contains 16 residues. Unmatched junction bases numbered 5, after V lost 0 bases and J lost 5 bases. Germline V gives CDR1 MDHEN, CDR2 SYDVKM. The CDR3, as DNA: TGTGCCAGCAGTTTATGGCGGGAGGGCCGCGACAATGAGCAGTTCTTC. Protein sequence: CASSLWREGRDNEQFF.

This chain links TRBV9 with TRBJ2-1, with 11 nucleotides matching TRBD2. V lost 3 bases to trimming and J lost 3 bases; unmatched junction nucleotides: 5. Germline loops: CDR1 SGDLS, CDR2 YYNGEE. CDR3 size: 16 residues. The CDR3 sequence: CASSDSGTSGYNEQFF. In nucleotides, the CDR3 is TGTGCCAGCAGCGACTCCGGGACTAGCGGCTACAATGAGCAGTTCTTC.

This chain connects TRBV29-1 to TRBJ2-2, with D tentatively TRBD1 or TRBD2 (5 bases each). The V end was cut by 7 bases, the J end by 6 bases, with 12 bases between. The CDR3 sequence is 12 residues long. Germline V gene sequence: CDR1 SQVTM, CDR2 ANQGSEA. Written as DNA, the CDR3 is TGCAGCGCCCGTGGGGGATCCGGGGAGCTGTTTTTT. Amino acids: CSARGGSGELFF.

V usage is TRBV9 and J usage is TRBJ2-5; 9 positions match TRBD1. Germline assignment: CDR1 SGDLS and CDR2 YYNGEE. Trimming at V came to 3 bases and at J to 3 bases, leaving 9 bases not matched to a gene. The CDR3 extends over 16 amino acids. The CDR3 DNA reads as TGTGCCAGCAGCGCGGCCTACAGGGGGCGCGAAGAGACCCAGTACTTC. It yields the protein CASSAAYRGREETQYF.

The chain is built from TRBV4-3 and TRBJ1-3; D unresolved. This CDR3 spans 16 amino acids. The germline V gene encodes CDR1 LGHNA and CDR2 YSLEER. Deletions cut 0 bases from V and 4 bases from J, with 13 bases between. CDR3: CASSQDSRGIGNTIYF. In nucleotides, the CDR3 is TGCGCCAGCAGCCAAGATTCCCGGGGAATAGGAAACACCATATATTTT.

The J gene is TRBJ2-2, the V gene TRBV5-1; D is possibly TRBD2 (6 bases). This CDR3 spans 14 amino acids. V lost 0 bases, J lost 6 bases, and 9 bases lay in between. Germline-derived CDR1 and CDR2 are SGHRS and YFSETQ. The CDR3 DNA sequence: TGCGCCAGCAGCTTGGGACTAGATCCCGGGGAGCTGTTTTTT. Protein: CASSLGLDPGELFF.